The 11 T cell receptor beta chains in this list originate from one sample, sequenced in a study of response to subunit inactivated influenza vaccine. TCRdb independently ran MiXCR on the RT-PCR reads; one entry per CDR3 protein. Here the sample spans fewer than 800,000 distinct CDR3 sequences, 15% to 19% being singletons. Source: PBMCs from blood, taken 11 to 12 days after vaccination. These TCRs come from a man between 45 and 60 years old who received an inactivated influenza vaccine.

This clonotype was observed at least ten times. V usage is TRBV6-2 or TRBV6-3 and J usage is TRBJ2-1; 8 bases line up with TRBD1. Germline CDR1 MNHEY, CDR2 SVGEGT. The CDR3 totals 16 residues. Trimming removed 4 bases from V and 4 bases from J; junction bases left unmatched: 9. CDR3 bases: TGTGCCAGCAGTTCGCCCGGGACAGGTCGGTACAATGAGCAGTTCTTC. As protein: CASSSPGTGRYNEQFF.

This clonotype was observed a few times. The rearrangement uses TRBV25-1 and TRBJ2-5, with 7 positions matching TRBD1. The V gene end was trimmed by 5 bases and the J gene end by 2 bases; junction bases not matched to a gene: 8. Germline-derived CDR1 and CDR2 are MGHDK and SYGVNS. This CDR3 spans 15 amino acids. The CDR3 bases are TGTGCCAGCAGTTATGGGGACAGAAGGCAAGAGACCCAGTACTTC. Translating gives CASSYGDRRQETQYF.

The V and J genes are TRBV5-5 and TRBJ2-1; 13 bases are a match to TRBD2. V gave up 4 bases and J gave up 2 bases; unmatched junction bases: 6. Germline-derived CDR1 and CDR2 are SGHKS and YYEKEE (reference sequence). This CDR3 region has 17 residues. Here the CDR3 reads CASSPPGLAGTYNEQFF. The DNA for the CDR3 is TGTGCCAGCAGCCCCCCGGGACTAGCGGGAACCTACAATGAGCAGTTCTTC.

This clonotype was detected a few times. The rearrangement links TRBV6-5 to TRBJ1-1; no definite D call. This CDR3 comprises 14 residues. With 0 bases removed from V and 1 base from J, the gap between germline ends came to 6 bases. CDR1 is MNHEY, CDR2 SVGAGI, per germline. CDR3 nucleotides: TGTGCCAGCAGTTACTCGAGGAGGAACACTGAAGCTTTCTTT. This encodes CASSYSRRNTEAFF.

This clonotype was seen only a few times. The chain is built from TRBV11-2 and TRBJ2-2, with TRBD2 as a possible D gene (5 bases). Germline CDR1 reads SGHAT; CDR2 reads FQNNGV. The CDR3 spans 14 residues. The V gene lost 3 bases and the J gene lost 5 bases, with 10 bases spanning the gap. The chain's CDR3 is CASSFGLKTGELFF. The CDR3 bases are TGTGCCAGCAGCTTCGGACTGAAAACCGGGGAGCTGTTTTTT.

This clonotype was seen many times. J is TRBJ2-7 and V is TRBV18, with 7 bases fitting TRBD2. The J segment lost 0 bases and the V segment lost 6 bases, leaving 8 bases of the junction unmatched. The CDR3 runs 15 residues. Germline V gives CDR1 KGHSH, CDR2 LQKENI. The CDR3 region has the DNA TGTGCCAGCTCGGGAGGGGAGTTGAGCTCCTACGAGCAGTACTTC. As protein: CASSGGELSSYEQYF.

This clonotype was counted between two and nine times. The chain has TRBV12-3 or TRBV12-4 and TRBJ2-1; 8 bases line up with TRBD1. This CDR3 spans 16 amino acids. The J segment lost 4 bases and the V segment lost 6 bases, leaving 11 bases of the junction unmatched. The CDR3 loop reads CASSPNRDRGYNEQFF. The CDR3 coding sequence is TGTGCCAGCAGCCCTAACCGAGACAGGGGTTACAATGAGCAGTTCTTC.

This clonotype has just a few counts. DNA of the CDR3: TGCAGCGTTGATACTGGGTATGGTCTAGGGACCCAGTACTTC. Amino acids: CSVDTGYGLGTQYF. V is TRBV29-1 and J is TRBJ2-5; the D is unclear. Per germline, CDR1 SQVTM and CDR2 ANQGSEA. V was clipped by 3 bases and J by 7 bases, with 18 bases between them. The CDR3 length is 14 residues.

This chain joins TRBV4-3 and TRBJ2-1; D gene ambiguous. This CDR3 region has 14 residues. The V end lost 0 bases, the J end lost 5 bases, and 8 bases lay between the germline ends. In germline, CDR1 is LGHNA, CDR2 YSLEER. CDR3 residues: CASSQELPDNEQFF. The CDR3 nucleotides are TGCGCCAGCAGCCAAGAACTCCCCGACAATGAGCAGTTCTTC.

The chain has TRBV12-3 or TRBV12-4 and TRBJ1-4; tentative D call: TRBD1 (5 bases). The V end lost 1 base, the J end lost 7 bases, and 19 bases lay between the germline ends. This CDR3 spans 17 amino acids. The CDR3 DNA reads as TGTGCCAGCAGTTTAGTGGTGGCGGCAACGCAGGGTGAAAAACTGTTTTTT. Its translation is CASSLVVAATQGEKLFF.

This clonotype has more than one count but fewer than ten. The chain recombines TRBV7-9 with TRBJ2-5, with 14 positions matching TRBD2. The CDR3 runs 16 residues. In germline, CDR1 is SEHNR, CDR2 FQNEAQ (reference sequence). The ends lost 5 bases at V and 3 bases at J; junction bases unmatched: 5. CDR3 amino acids: CASSPLTSGREETQYF. CDR3 in DNA: TGTGCCAGCAGCCCACTGACTAGCGGGAGGGAAGAGACCCAGTACTTC.